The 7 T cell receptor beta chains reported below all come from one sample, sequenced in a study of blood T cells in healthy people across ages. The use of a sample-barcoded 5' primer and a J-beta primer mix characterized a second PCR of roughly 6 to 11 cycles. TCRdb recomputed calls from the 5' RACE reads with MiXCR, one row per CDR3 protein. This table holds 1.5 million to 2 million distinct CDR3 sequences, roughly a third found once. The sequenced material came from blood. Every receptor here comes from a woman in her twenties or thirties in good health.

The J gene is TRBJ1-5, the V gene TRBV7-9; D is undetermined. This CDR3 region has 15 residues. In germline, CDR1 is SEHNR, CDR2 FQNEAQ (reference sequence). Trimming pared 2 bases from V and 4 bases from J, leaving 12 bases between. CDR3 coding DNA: TGTGCCAGCAGCTTATCAGAGACCGAAAATCAGCCCCAGCATTTT. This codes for CASSLSETENQPQHF.

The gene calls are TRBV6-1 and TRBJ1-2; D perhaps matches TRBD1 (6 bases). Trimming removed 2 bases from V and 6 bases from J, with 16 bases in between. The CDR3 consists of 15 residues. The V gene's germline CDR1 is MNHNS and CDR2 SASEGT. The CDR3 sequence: CASSEYETGIDGYTF. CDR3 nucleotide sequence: TGTGCCAGCAGTGAATACGAGACAGGTATTGATGGCTACACCTTC.

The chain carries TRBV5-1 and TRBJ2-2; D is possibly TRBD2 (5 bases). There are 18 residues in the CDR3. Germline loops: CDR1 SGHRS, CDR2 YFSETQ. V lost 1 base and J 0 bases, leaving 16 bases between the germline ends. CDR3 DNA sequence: TGCGCCAGCAGCTTGAGCCGCCGGGGATTCGCGAACACCGGGGAGCTGTTTTTT. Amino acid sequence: CASSLSRRGFANTGELFF.

This CDR3 reads CSAIPLRGGHNEQFF. The CDR3 DNA follows: TGCAGTGCTATCCCACTTCGGGGGGGCCACAATGAGCAGTTCTTC. The rearrangement joins TRBV20-1 to TRBJ2-1; TRBD2 matches at 8 bases. J lost 5 bases, V lost 4 bases, and 10 bases had no gene match. The CDR3 loop spans 15 amino acids. Looked up from germline, CDR1 is DFQATT and CDR2 is SNEGSKA (reference sequence).

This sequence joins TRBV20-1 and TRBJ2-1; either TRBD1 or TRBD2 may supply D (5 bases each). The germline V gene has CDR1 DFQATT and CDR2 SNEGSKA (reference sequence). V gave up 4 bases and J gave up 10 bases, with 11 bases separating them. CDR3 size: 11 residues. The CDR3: CSAISGAEQFF. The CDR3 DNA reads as TGCAGTGCTATCTCCGGGGCGGAGCAGTTCTTC.

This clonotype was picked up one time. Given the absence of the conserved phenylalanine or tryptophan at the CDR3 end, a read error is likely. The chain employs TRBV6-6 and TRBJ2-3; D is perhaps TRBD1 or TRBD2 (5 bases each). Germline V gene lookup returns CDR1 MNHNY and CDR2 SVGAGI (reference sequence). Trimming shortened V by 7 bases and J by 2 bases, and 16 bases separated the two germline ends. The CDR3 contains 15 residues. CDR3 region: CASNRDGGYTDTQYL. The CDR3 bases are TGTGCCAGCAATCGGGACGGCGGGTACACAGATACGCAGTATTTG.

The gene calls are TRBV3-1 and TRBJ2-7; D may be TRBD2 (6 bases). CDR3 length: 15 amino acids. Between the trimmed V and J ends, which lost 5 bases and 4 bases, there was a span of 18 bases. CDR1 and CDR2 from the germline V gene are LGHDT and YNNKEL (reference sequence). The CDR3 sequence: CASSFGRLSGYEQYF. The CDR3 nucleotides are TGTGCCAGCAGCTTCGGCCGGTTAAGCGGGTACGAGCAGTACTTC.